This is a list of T cell receptor beta chains from one sample in a study of cytomegalovirus exposure and HLA in healthy donors. The repertoire was sequenced with immunoSEQ multiplex PCR; TCRdb's copy has only in-frame clones and lacks some. Seen here are 90,000 to 150,000 clones, around 78% observed once, and the top ten hold less than 4%. Sequences were obtained from PBMCs. The receptors were sampled from a woman younger than 45 in good health and CMV-seropositive. The CDR3 runs from the conserved cysteine through the conserved F or W. The D gene is left open where the match is weak. Clone size is shown for a subset of rows, as once, few, many or a class of expanded clone.

V	D	size	J	DNA	CDR3
TRBV7-9	TRBD1	few	TRBJ2-1	TGTGCCAGCAGCCCGGGACAGGGAGGCAATGAGCAGTTCTTC	CASSPGQGGNEQFF
TRBV9	.	few	TRBJ2-7	TGTGCCAGCAGCGGGTTGAGGCCTTACGAGCAGTACTTC	CASSGLRPYEQYF
TRBV6-1	TRBD1	.	TRBJ1-2	TGTGCCAGCAGTGGGACAGGGTTCTACACCTTC	CASSGTGFYTF
TRBV10-3	.	.	TRBJ1-2	TGTGCCATCAACAGGGCTTTGGACTATGGCTACACCTTC	CAINRALDYGYTF
TRBV6-5	.	.	TRBJ1-5	TGTGCCAGCAGATCGGGGGGCACTAGCAATCAGCCCCAGCATTTT	CASRSGGTSNQPQHF
TRBV5-1	.	once	TRBJ1-6	TGCGCCAGCAGGGGGGACACCAATTCACCCCTCCACTTT	CASRGDTNSPLHF
TRBV25-1	.	few	TRBJ2-7	TGTGCCAGCAGTGACCCGGGACACCGGGGGGTTACCGAGCAGTACTTC	CASSDPGHRGVTEQYF
TRBV4-3	.	.	TRBJ2-7	TGCGCCAGCAGCCAAGATAGAGGGCACTCCTACGAGCAGTACTTC	CASSQDRGHSYEQYF
TRBV5-6	TRBD2	.	TRBJ2-1	TGTGCCAGCAGCTCGGCCGGGACTACCCGCTACAATGAGCAGTTCTTC	CASSSAGTTRYNEQFF
TRBV11-1	.	.	TRBJ2-7	TGTGCCAGCAGCAAAACAACCTACGAGCAGTACTTC	CASSKTTYEQYF
TRBV28	.	.	TRBJ2-7	TGTGCCACATCCACAGGATCCTACGAGCAGTACTTC	CATSTGSYEQYF
TRBV7-2	.	.	TRBJ2-1	TGTGCCAGCAGCTTAACTAGAAACCATGAGCAGTTCTTC	CASSLTRNHEQFF
TRBV21-1	.	once	TRBJ2-5	TGTGCCAGCAGCAAAGGGCCCAAGATTGTGGCCCAGTACTTC	CASSKGPKIVAQYF
TRBV2	.	.	TRBJ1-6	TGTGCCAGCAGACAAGACAGGCTTGGGTCCTATAATTCACCCCTCCACTTT	CASRQDRLGSYNSPLHF
TRBV2	.	.	TRBJ1-4	TGTGCCAGCAGCCCCATCAGTAATGAAAAACTGTTTTTT	CASSPISNEKLFF
TRBV7-9	.	.	TRBJ1-2	TGTGCCAGCAGCCAATCGGACTTCTTGGGTGGCTACACCTTC	CASSQSDFLGGYTF
TRBV5-6	TRBD1	.	TRBJ2-7	TGTGCCAGCAGCTCCCGACAGGGAACCTACGAGCAGTACTTC	CASSSRQGTYEQYF
TRBV19	.	.	TRBJ1-3	TGTGCCAGTAGCCCATCGGGGGGGCGTAGAAACACCATATATTTT	CASSPSGGRRNTIYF
TRBV7-2	.	.	TRBJ2-5	TGTGCCAGCAGCTCGCGGGAGACCCAGTACTTC	CASSSRETQYF
TRBV27	TRBD1	.	TRBJ2-2	TGTGCCAGCAGATTGGACAGGGGAAACACCGGGGAGCTGTTTTTT	CASRLDRGNTGELFF
TRBV30	.	.	TRBJ1-2	TGTGCCTGGAGGTTCGGGGACACGTCCTATGGCTACACCTTC	CAWRFGDTSYGYTF
TRBV28	.	.	TRBJ2-7	TGTGCCAGCAGCCGCGACAGCCTCCTCAACTCCTACGAGCAGTACTTC	CASSRDSLLNSYEQYF
TRBV4-1	.	.	TRBJ1-5	TGCGCCAGCAGCCAAGCAGGGAGGAATCAGCCCCAGCATTTT	CASSQAGRNQPQHF
TRBV29-1	TRBD1	.	TRBJ2-3	TGCAGCTCTGACAGGGGGCAGGGAGATACGCAGTATTTT	CSSDRGQGDTQYF
TRBV5-5	.	once	TRBJ2-5	TGTGCCAGCAGCTTTAGGTCGGGGTGGGGTGGTAAGACCCAGTACTTC	CASSFRSGWGGKTQYF
TRBV4-3	TRBD2	.	TRBJ2-2	TGCGCCAGCAGCCACTCTGGGACTAGCGGGGGGGCAGCCGGGGAGCTGTTTTTT	CASSHSGTSGGAAGELFF
TRBV5-6	.	.	TRBJ1-2	TGTGCCAGCAGCTTACAGGATACTCTCTATGGCTACACCTTC	CASSLQDTLYGYTF
TRBV7-9	.	.	TRBJ2-1	TGTGCCAGCAGCTTAGGTTCATATGAGCAGTTCTTC	CASSLGSYEQFF
TRBV6-6	TRBD2	.	TRBJ2-5	TGTGCTTCTAGCGGGGGGGAAGAGACCCAGTACTTC	CASSGGEETQYF
TRBV4-1	TRBD1	.	TRBJ2-5	TGCGCCAGCAGCCCACCGGGGACAGACCGGCGGACCCAGTACTTC	CASSPPGTDRRTQYF
TRBV6-1	.	.	TRBJ2-1	TGTGCCAGCAGTGACAGCTTAGGAGGGGTGGTTGCTGGTGAGCAGTTCTTC	CASSDSLGGVVAGEQFF
TRBV18	TRBD1	.	TRBJ2-7	TGTGCCAGCTCACCGAGTCTCCAGGGGGCGCACGAGCAGTACTTC	CASSPSLQGAHEQYF
TRBV6-5	.	many	TRBJ2-7	TGTGCCAGCAGTCGGAGTGCGACTGCCCCCGAGCAGTACTTC	CASSRSATAPEQYF
TRBV6-6	.	.	TRBJ1-5	TGTGCCAGCAGTTACTCGAGTTTAAGTCAGCCCCAGCATTTT	CASSYSSLSQPQHF
TRBV5-1	.	.	TRBJ1-6	TGCGCCAGCAGCTTGGCCGGGCAGGGCAGATCACCCCTCCACTTT	CASSLAGQGRSPLHF
TRBV28	TRBD2	once	TRBJ2-2	TGTGCCAGCAGCACGGGACTAGCGGGCCTTAGCGCCGGGGAGCTGTTTTTT	CASSTGLAGLSAGELFF
TRBV7-9	TRBD2	many	TRBJ2-2	TGTGCCAGCAGCCCTACGTGGGGGACTACCGGCACCGGGGAGCTGTTTTTT	CASSPTWGTTGTGELFF
TRBV7-6	.	.	TRBJ2-5	TGTGCCAGCAGCTTAGCCTCAGAGACCCAGTACTTC	CASSLASETQYF
TRBV15	.	.	TRBJ2-3	TGTGCCACCAGCAGAGATCGGGGGAAAGGTACAGATACGCAGTATTTT	CATSRDRGKGTDTQYF
TRBV5-1	.	.	TRBJ2-7	TGCGCCAGCAGCCCCACCGGTCTCCGGAGCTACGAGCAGTACTTC	CASSPTGLRSYEQYF
TRBV6-5	.	.	TRBJ2-7	TGTGCCAGCAGTGACCTCCCCGGGGAGCAGTACTTC	CASSDLPGEQYF
TRBV25-1	.	few	TRBJ2-5	TGTGCCTCCAGTGGGGCCCAAGAGACCCAGTACTTC	CASSGAQETQYF
TRBV4-2	.	few	TRBJ1-4	TGTGCCAGCAGCCAAGAGGTTTTGCGGGGAACTAATGAAAAACTGTTTTTT	CASSQEVLRGTNEKLFF